The clone carrying this T cell receptor beta chain was observed a few times. This record comes from a study of blood T cell repertoires in COVID-19. Overall study context: The samples span acute and convalescent COVID-19 from the United States, Italy and Spain. The cDNA or gDNA used as material had been derived from T cells, B-cell-depleted T cells, or PBMCs.

Original processing methods: Estimates of nucleated cell counts were drawn from the amplification of reference gene primers. The protocol was immunoSEQ multiplex PCR, while the TCRdb copy is restricted to in-frame clones and leaves out a portion. V and J calls and clone size come straight from that table; D and trimming were deduced from the DNA. The top ten hold about 6.3% of the sample, which has approximately 82,000 clones, around 92% seen once. CDR1 and CDR2 from the germline V gene are SGHVS and FQNEAQ. V shed 4 bases, J shed 3 bases, and the junction held 8 bases outside the gene matches. The length of the CDR3 is 16 residues.

The sample consisted of peripheral blood. The gene calls are TRBV7-8 and TRBJ1-5, with TRBD1 matching over 8 bases. The source is a woman in her sixties with active COVID-19. The CDR3 protein is CASSSLTGQVNQPQHF. The CDR3 region has the DNA TGTGCCAGCAGCTCCCTTACGGGACAGGTCAATCAGCCCCAGCATTTT.